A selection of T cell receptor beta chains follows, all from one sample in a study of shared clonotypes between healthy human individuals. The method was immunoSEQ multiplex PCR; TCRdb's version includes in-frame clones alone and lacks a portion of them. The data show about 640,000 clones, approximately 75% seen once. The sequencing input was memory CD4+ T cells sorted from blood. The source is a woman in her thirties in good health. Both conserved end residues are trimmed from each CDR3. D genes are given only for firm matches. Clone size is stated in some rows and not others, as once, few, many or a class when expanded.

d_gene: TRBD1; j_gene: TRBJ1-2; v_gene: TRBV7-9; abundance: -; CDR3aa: ASGDRDGGYT
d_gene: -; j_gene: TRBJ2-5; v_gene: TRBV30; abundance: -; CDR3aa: AWSVRANQETQY
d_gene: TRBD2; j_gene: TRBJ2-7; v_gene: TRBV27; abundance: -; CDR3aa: ASSRYSSGTYEQY
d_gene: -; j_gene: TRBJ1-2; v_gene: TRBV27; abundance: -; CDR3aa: ASSRDGTQSGYT
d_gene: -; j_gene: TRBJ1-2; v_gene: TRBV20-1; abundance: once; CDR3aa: SAATNYGYT
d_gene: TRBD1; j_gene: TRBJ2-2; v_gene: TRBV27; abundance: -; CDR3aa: ASRDRQKNTGELF
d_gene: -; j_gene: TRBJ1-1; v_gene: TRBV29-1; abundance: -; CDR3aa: SVERRENTEAF
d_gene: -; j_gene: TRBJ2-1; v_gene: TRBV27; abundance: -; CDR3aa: ASSLLLGGAIINEQF
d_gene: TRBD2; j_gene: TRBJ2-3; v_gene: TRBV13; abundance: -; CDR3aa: ASSFLIGLAGGSTDTQY
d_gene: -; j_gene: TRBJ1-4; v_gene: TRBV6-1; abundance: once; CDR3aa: ASSEAGINEKLF
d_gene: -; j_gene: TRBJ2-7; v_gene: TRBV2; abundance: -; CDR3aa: ASSDGTPGEQY
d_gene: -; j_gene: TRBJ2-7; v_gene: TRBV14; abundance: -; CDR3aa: ASSRVGYEQY
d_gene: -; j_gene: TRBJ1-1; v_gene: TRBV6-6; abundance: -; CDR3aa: ASSSHGGMNTEAF
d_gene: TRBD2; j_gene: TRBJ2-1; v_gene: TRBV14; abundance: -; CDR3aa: ASSAGLAFEQF
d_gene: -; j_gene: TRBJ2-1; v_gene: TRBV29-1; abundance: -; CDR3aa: SVGTSLQSSYNEQF
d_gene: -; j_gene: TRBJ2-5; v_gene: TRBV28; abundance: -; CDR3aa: ASNLRGGAAVYQETQY
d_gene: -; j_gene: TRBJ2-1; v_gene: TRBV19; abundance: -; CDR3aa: ASGTIYNEQF
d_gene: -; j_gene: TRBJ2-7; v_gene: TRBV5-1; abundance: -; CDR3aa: ASSLVSGGRIYEQY
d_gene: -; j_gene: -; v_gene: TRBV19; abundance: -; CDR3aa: ASRARYSYEQY